This TCR beta chain appears in the sequencing data of a study of human T cells and chemical hapten exposure. As to time point: patch test 2, 6 weeks after DPC sensitization. Regarding treatment: therapeutic diphenylcyclopropenone sensitization with weekly scalp DPC. Participating donors were patients with alopecia, aged 18 to 70 years, considered appropriate candidates for DPC. Germline assignment: CDR1 SQVTM and CDR2 ANQGSEA. J gave up 4 bases and V 5 bases, and 5 bases lay outside the gene matches. The CDR3 has 13 amino acids. The study, taken as a whole, reports: The donor cohort had alopecia, so its immune response may not match that of healthy people. It was expanded TCRs that formed significantly more large CDR3 similarity clusters than controls did.

TCRdb used MiXCR to reprocess the RACE reads, holding one entry per CDR3 protein. This table has a few hundred thousand distinct CDR3 sequences, more than 5% appearing once. This clonotype appeared many times. Its antigen is unknown. The V gene is TRBV29-1, the J gene TRBJ1-2; 9 bases are shared with TRBD1. Material: whole blood, obtained in connection with sensitization to the hapten diphenylcyclopropenone (DPC). The source is a woman younger than 30 with alopecia areata. Some clones in this sample may be carry-over from other donors' samples. CDR3 sequence: CSVTGQGRYGYTF. The CDR3 DNA is TGCAGCGTTACGGGACAGGGACGCTATGGCTACACCTTC.